The 14 T cell receptor beta chains in this list originate from one sample, sequenced in a study of blood T cell repertoires in COVID-19. Using immunoSEQ multiplex PCR, the repertoire was profiled, and TCRdb retains in-frame clones only, with some absent. The table lists about 400,000 clones, approximately 90% of them singletons. Sequenced input: PBMCs or T cells enriched from blood (not recorded which). All receptors derive from a woman aged 30 to 39 with acute COVID-19.

This clone was detected only once. The chain uses TRBV7-2 and TRBJ2-1; D is perhaps TRBD1 (6 bases). CDR1 and CDR2 (germline): SGHTA, FQGNSA. The CDR3 length is 16 residues. The V end lost 5 bases, the J end lost 1 base, and 15 bases lay between the germline ends. DNA for the CDR3: TGTGCCAGCAGCCCCCGGGGCAGGGGATCCTACAATGAGCAGTTCTTC. Its protein product is CASSPRGRGSYNEQFF.

V gene TRBV7-9 combines with J gene TRBJ2-3; TRBD2 agrees at 15 bases. V lost 0 bases, J lost 2 bases, and 3 bases stayed unmatched. CDR3 length equals 18 residues. The germline V gene encodes CDR1 SEHNR and CDR2 FQNEAQ (reference sequence). The CDR3 reads CASSLAGTSGGTTDTQYF. The CDR3 DNA reads TGTGCCAGCAGCTTAGCGGGGACTAGCGGGGGGACCACAGATACGCAGTATTTT.

The gene calls are TRBV11-2 and TRBJ2-2, with D perhaps matching TRBD2 (6 bases). Trimming removed 4 bases at V and 4 bases at J, with 16 bases between. Germline V lookup: CDR1 SGHAT, CDR2 FQNNGV. The CDR3 loop spans 16 amino acids. CDR3 bases: TGTGCCAGCAGCTCTCGACCGGACGGGGGCACCGGGGAGCTGTTTTTT. Residues: CASSSRPDGGTGELFF.

This chain joins TRBV5-5 and TRBJ2-7; 11 nucleotides align to TRBD2. The germline CDR1 and CDR2 sequences are SGHKS and YYEKEE (reference sequence). The CDR3 has 16 amino acids. V lost 2 bases, J lost 2 bases, and 6 bases stayed unmatched. As DNA, the CDR3 is TGTGCCAGCAGCTTCGGCCTAGCGGGGGGACCCTACGAGCAGTACTTC. It encodes CASSFGLAGGPYEQYF.

The chain combines TRBV19 with TRBJ1-1, with D maybe TRBD1 (5 bases). This CDR3 region has 13 residues. Trimming pared 5 bases from V and 1 base from J, leaving 8 bases between. The germline gives CDR1 LNHDA, CDR2 SQIVND (reference sequence). CDR3 in amino acids: CASSATGNTEAFF. CDR3 in DNA: TGTGCCAGTAGTGCCACAGGGAACACTGAAGCTTTCTTT.

The chain recombines TRBV12-3 or TRBV12-4 with TRBJ2-1; the D is unclear. The CDR3 length is 11 residues. With 5 bases removed from V and 6 bases from J, the gap between germline ends came to 5 bases. CDR3 amino acids: CASSPLNEQFF. The DNA of the CDR3 is TGTGCCAGCAGTCCCCTCAATGAGCAGTTCTTC.

A single count supports this clone. The V call is TRBV2, the J call TRBJ1-2; D is unresolved. The CDR3 has 12 amino acids. The V gene lost 4 bases and the J gene lost 4 bases, with 7 bases spanning the gap. The germline CDR1 and CDR2 sequences are SNHLY and FYNNEI. The CDR3 coding sequence is TGTGCCAGCAGTGCAAATTCCTATGGCTACACCTTC. Its protein is CASSANSYGYTF.

J is TRBJ2-7 and V is TRBV7-3; 10 bases match TRBD1. V lost 5 bases, J lost 3 bases, and 13 bases stayed unmatched. From germline, CDR1 is SGHTA and CDR2 FQGTGA. CDR3 length: 17 residues. The CDR3 DNA reads as TGTGCCAGCAGCCCGGGACAGGGGACTAACTCTGGCTACGAGCAGTACTTC. Translating gives CASSPGQGTNSGYEQYF.

The rearrangement links TRBV5-1 to TRBJ2-1, with 7 positions matching TRBD2. The junction had 10 bases not matched to a gene; V was cut back by 5 bases and J by 5 bases. Germline V gene data show CDR1 as SGHRS and CDR2 as YFSETQ. This CDR3 region has 15 residues. In DNA form, the CDR3 reads TGCGCCAGCAGGGGCGGAGCGGGGCTTAACAATGAGCAGTTCTTC. Its translation is CASRGGAGLNNEQFF.

The V call is TRBV9, the J call TRBJ1-6; TRBD1 matches 8 bases. The V gene's germline CDR1 is SGDLS and CDR2 YYNGEE. This CDR3 comprises 17 residues. With V trimmed by 0 bases and J by 7 bases, 9 bases remained unmatched. CDR3 coding DNA: TGTGCCAGCAGCGTAGGGGCGCGGACAGGGCGAAATTCACCCCTCCACTTT. Protein product: CASSVGARTGRNSPLHF.

This clone has only one observation. The chain links TRBV19 to TRBJ1-2; D perhaps matches TRBD1 (6 bases). The CDR3 length is 14 residues. Germline CDR1 LNHDA, CDR2 SQIVND (reference sequence). V was clipped by 2 bases and J by 9 bases, with 16 bases between them. The CDR3 bases are TGTGCCAGTAGTATAAGTCGCTTACAGGGCAGCTACACCTTC. Its translation is CASSISRLQGSYTF.

The gene calls are TRBV9 and TRBJ1-6, with D perhaps TRBD1 (5 bases). Germline V lookup: CDR1 SGDLS, CDR2 YYNGEE. Deletions cut 3 bases from V and 3 bases from J, with 16 bases between. The CDR3 has 17 residues. CDR3 in DNA: TGTGCCAGCAGCGGAGAGGCAGGGAAAGGCTATAATTCACCCCTCCACTTT. It yields the protein CASSGEAGKGYNSPLHF.

The chain couples TRBV18 to TRBJ2-7; maybe TRBD2 (5 bases). Germline V lookup: CDR1 KGHSH, CDR2 LQKENI. V was trimmed by 3 bases and J by 1 base, leaving 10 bases between them. The CDR3 totals 14 residues. CDR3 sequence: CASSPSGGSYEQYF. CDR3 DNA sequence: TGTGCCAGCTCACCCAGTGGAGGTTCCTACGAGCAGTACTTC.

This sequence joins TRBV19 and TRBJ1-1, with D possibly TRBD1 on 5 matching bases. This CDR3 region has 14 residues. Trimming left V 4 bases short and J 2 bases short, with 11 bases between. Germline V gives CDR1 LNHDA, CDR2 SQIVND (reference sequence). The CDR3 reads CASSTTVTNTEAFF. In DNA form, the CDR3 reads TGTGCCAGTAGTACGACAGTTACCAACACTGAAGCTTTCTTT.